This is a list of T cell receptor beta chains from one sample in a study of T cell clonotyping in hematopoietic cell transplantation. Sequenced by immunoSEQ multiplex PCR; TCRdb stores in-frame clones only, minus some. The sample has several thousand clones; around 32% are singletons. The sequencing used peripheral blood mononuclear cells, collected before stem cell transplant. Every receptor here comes from a man between 50 and 59 years old with myelofibrosis. Some clones in this sample may be carry-over from other donors' samples. Each CDR3 is given with its conserved first and last residue. A D gene is named only where the DNA matches it firmly. Only part of the rows carry a size: once, few, many, or a class if the clone is expanded.

clone_size d_call j_call v_call cdr3_aa cdr3_nt
. . TRBJ2-7 TRBV30 CAWSLTGVPASYEQYF TGTGCCTGGAGTTTAACGGGGGTACCAGCGTCATACGAGCAGTACTTC
few . TRBJ1-3 TRBV6-1 CASSVQIASGNTIYF TGTGCCAGCAGTGTCCAAATCGCCTCTGGAAACACCATATATTTT
few TRBD1 TRBJ1-2 TRBV5-8 CASSQGQGGYFGYTF TGTGCCAGCAGCCAGGGACAGGGGGGGTACTTTGGCTACACCTTC
. . TRBJ1-2 TRBV30 CAWSRRRTARYGYTF TGTGCCTGGAGTAGGCGCCGTACGGCGAGGTATGGCTACACCTTC
few . TRBJ1-2 TRBV30 CAWSEVSAYGYTF TGTGCCTGGAGTGAGGTCTCCGCCTATGGCTACACCTTC
. . TRBJ1-5 TRBV30 CAWSRRSGNQPQHF TGTGCCTGGAGTCGAAGGAGTGGCAATCAGCCCCAGCATTTT
. . TRBJ1-2 TRBV16 CASSPPGTYGYTF TGTGCCAGCAGCCCCCCAGGGACCTATGGCTACACCTTC
. . TRBJ2-7 TRBV6-5 CASGSGTPPREQYF TGTGCCAGCGGATCCGGGACCCCACCTCGTGAGCAGTACTTC
. TRBD1 TRBJ1-2 TRBV5-6 CASSDYRGYNYGYTF TGTGCCAGCAGTGATTACAGGGGGTATAACTATGGCTACACCTTC
. . TRBJ1-2 TRBV30 CAWGQSTVNYGYTF TGTGCCTGGGGTCAGAGCACCGTTAACTATGGCTACACCTTC
. . TRBJ1-1 TRBV30 CAWSGDVNTEAFF TGTGCCTGGAGTGGGGACGTGAACACTGAAGCTTTCTTT
. TRBD2 TRBJ2-7 TRBV30 CAWRPLGGSYEQYF TGTGCCTGGCGGCCTCTTGGCGGGAGTTACGAGCAGTACTTC
. TRBD2 TRBJ2-3 TRBV30 CALTSGAADTQYF TGTGCCTTGACTAGCGGGGCAGCAGATACGCAGTATTTT
few TRBD2 TRBJ2-7 TRBV5-6 CASSWEAGPYEQYF TGTGCCAGCAGCTGGGAAGCGGGACCCTACGAGCAGTACTTC
. TRBD2 TRBJ2-7 TRBV2 CASSWTSFYEQYF TGTGCCAGCAGCTGGACTAGTTTCTACGAGCAGTACTTC
few . TRBJ1-2 TRBV25-1 CASSDRTSYGYTF TGTGCCAGCAGTGACCGGACGTCCTATGGCTACACCTTC
few . TRBJ2-1 TRBV6-5 CASSRREAYNEQFF TGTGCCAGCAGTAGGAGGGAGGCTTACAATGAGCAGTTCTTC
few TRBD1 TRBJ1-2 TRBV30 CAWQDTGGGYTF TGTGCCTGGCAAGACACAGGGGGAGGCTACACCTTC
few . TRBJ1-2 TRBV7-3 CASSPGTLYGYTF TGTGCCAGCAGCCCCGGGACACTTTATGGCTACACCTTC
. . TRBJ2-5 TRBV29-1 CSVGPVSQETQYF TGCAGCGTTGGACCGGTCAGCCAAGAGACCCAGTACTTC
few TRBD1 TRBJ2-2 TRBV5-6 CASSFPTGGSVTGELFF TGTGCCAGCAGCTTCCCTACAGGGGGATCTGTAACCGGGGAGCTGTTTTTT
. . TRBJ1-6 TRBV30 CAWSVLARYNSPLHF TGTGCCTGGAGTGTACTAGCCCGTTATAATTCACCCCTCCACTTT
. TRBD1 TRBJ1-5 TRBV2 CASSLAGSTGAAYSNQPQHF TGTGCCAGCAGTCTGGCGGGTTCGACAGGGGCCGCTTATAGCAATCAGCCCCAGCATTTT
few . TRBJ1-1 TRBV19 CASSLGVDTEAFF TGTGCCAGTAGTTTGGGTGTTGACACTGAAGCTTTCTTT
few . TRBJ2-7 TRBV30 CAWSAYTYEQYF TGTGCCTGGAGTGCCTATACCTACGAGCAGTACTTC
. . TRBJ1-4 TRBV6-6 CASTSANEKLFF TGTGCCAGTACATCAGCTAATGAAAAACTGTTTTTT
. . TRBJ1-2 TRBV6-6 CASSGAGGGYTF TGTGCCAGCAGTGGCGCTGGCGGAGGCTACACCTTC
. . TRBJ1-6 TRBV30 CAWSVLRDSDSPLHF TGTGCCTGGAGTGTACTAAGAGACAGCGATTCACCCCTCCACTTT
. . TRBJ1-2 TRBV6-1 CASSEEEEFNYGYTF TGTGCCAGCAGTGAAGAGGAGGAATTTAACTATGGCTACACCTTC
. . TRBJ2-7 TRBV20-1 CSAATYEQYF TGCAGTGCCGCTACCTACGAGCAGTACTTC
. TRBD2 TRBJ2-1 TRBV25-1 CASSEYAGGAAGEQFF TGTGCCAGCAGTGAATATGCGGGAGGGGCGGCCGGGGAGCAGTTCTTC
few . TRBJ2-7 TRBV6-5 CASSYSRVYEQYF TGTGCCAGCAGTTACTCGAGGGTTTACGAGCAGTACTTC
. . TRBJ1-1 TRBV30 CAWRPGAEAFF TGTGCCTGGAGACCGGGAGCTGAAGCTTTCTTT
few . TRBJ1-2 TRBV29-1 CSVGGEQGLNGYTF TGCAGCGTTGGGGGAGAACAGGGTCTCAATGGCTACACCTTC
few . TRBJ1-2 TRBV2 CASSETGHYGYTF TGTGCCAGCAGTGAAACGGGGCACTATGGCTACACCTTC
few . TRBJ1-2 TRBV29-1 CSVEAGGDWDYGYTF TGCAGCGTTGAGGCCGGGGGGGATTGGGACTATGGCTACACCTTC
. . TRBJ1-3 TRBV30 CAGTDLSGNTIYF TGTGCCGGGACTGATCTCTCTGGAAACACCATATATTTT
. . TRBJ2-7 TRBV9 CASRWARWHYEQYF TGTGCCAGTCGTTGGGCGCGGTGGCACTACGAGCAGTACTTC
. . TRBJ2-7 TRBV11-2 CASSPGGTGFYEQYF TGTGCCAGCAGCCCGGGGGGGACAGGCTTCTACGAGCAGTACTTC
few TRBD1 TRBJ1-5 TRBV30 CAWRGQGGIQPQHF TGTGCCTGGAGGGGACAGGGGGGGATTCAGCCCCAGCATTTT
few . TRBJ2-7 TRBV7-9 CASSLYGEQYF TGTGCCAGCAGCTTATACGGGGAGCAGTACTTC
. TRBD1 TRBJ1-4 TRBV30 CAWQQGFNEKLFF TGTGCCTGGCAACAGGGGTTTAATGAAAAACTGTTTTTT
. . TRBJ1-1 TRBV27 CASSLSGINTEAFF TGTGCCAGCAGTTTATCGGGGATTAACACTGAAGCTTTCTTT
. . TRBJ1-5 TRBV30 CAWTLRGGPNQPQHF TGTGCCTGGACCCTTCGGGGGGGTCCTAATCAGCCCCAGCATTTT
. TRBD1 TRBJ1-5 TRBV30 CAWSAGQGMKPQHF TGTGCCTGGAGTGCGGGACAGGGGATGAAGCCCCAGCATTTT
. . TRBJ1-2 TRBV30 CACHTSGMGYGYTF TGTGCCTGCCATACCTCCGGGATGGGCTATGGCTACACCTTC
. . TRBJ2-7 TRBV6-1 CASSELKDIRSYEQYF TGTGCCAGCAGTGAACTTAAGGACATACGATCCTACGAGCAGTACTTC
few . TRBJ1-1 TRBV25-1 CASSDRGVTEAFF TGTGCCAGCAGTGATCGCGGGGTAACTGAAGCTTTCTTT
few . TRBJ1-2 TRBV4-1 CASSRGPSGGYTF TGCGCCAGCAGCCGAGGACCCAGTGGAGGCTACACCTTC
few TRBD1 TRBJ1-2 TRBV2 CASSEDRGSSNYGYTF TGTGCCAGCAGTGAAGACAGGGGAAGTTCTAACTATGGCTACACCTTC
. . TRBJ2-7 TRBV29-1 CSVKGGGASYEQYF TGCAGCGTTAAGGGAGGGGGCGCTTCCTACGAGCAGTACTTC
few . TRBJ2-7 TRBV30 CAWSAGGLGQYF TGTGCCTGGAGTGCAGGGGGGCTCGGGCAGTACTTC
. . TRBJ1-5 TRBV5-6 CASSLALGQSNQPQHF TGTGCCAGCAGCTTGGCCCTCGGACAGTCTAATCAGCCCCAGCATTTT
. . TRBJ2-5 TRBV30 CAWSNGPRGETQYF TGTGCCTGGAGTAACGGGCCCCGAGGAGAGACCCAGTACTTC
. . TRBJ1-5 TRBV30 CAWSAEVNQPQHF TGTGCCTGGTCGGCGGAGGTCAATCAGCCCCAGCATTTT
few . TRBJ1-2 TRBV5-6 CASSKAGRVYGYTF TGTGCCAGCAGCAAGGCCGGACGGGTATATGGCTACACCTTC
. . TRBJ1-1 TRBV30 CAWSVRTDTEAFF TGTGCCTGGAGTGTGAGGACCGACACTGAAGCTTTCTTT
. TRBD1 TRBJ1-1 TRBV2 CASSRDSWNTEAFF TGTGCCAGCAGCCGGGACAGCTGGAACACTGAAGCTTTCTTT